The clone carrying this T cell receptor beta chain was picked up one time. Enrolment of Seattle patients took place during active infection, and they were followed longitudinally. The CDR3 is 12 residues long. Germline V CDR1 and CDR2: KGHSH, LQKENI. V gave up 6 bases and J gave up 10 bases, with 12 bases separating them. Original analysis: Reference gene primer amplification gave estimated nucleated cell counts. Sequencing was performed with immunoSEQ multiplex PCR; in TCRdb, only in-frame clones are kept and a portion is missing. V and J calls and clone size are given by that table; D and trimming were obtained from the DNA. Of roughly 230,000 clones detected, 90% appear once; the ten largest clones hold under 2.5%. The source of the sample is a study of blood T cell repertoires in COVID-19. Background on the study: Researchers got acute and convalescent COVID-19 samples from the United States, Italy and Spain. The analysed material was cDNA or gDNA that came from T cells, B-cell-depleted T cells, or PBMCs.

Source material: peripheral blood. The receptor was isolated from a woman aged 55-75 years with COVID-19, enrolled during active disease. This chain links TRBV18 with TRBJ1-4; D unclear. Written as DNA, the CDR3 is TGTGCCAGCTCCCCAAGCAACGGAAAACTGTTTTTT. It yields the protein CASSPSNGKLFF. Supplemented by reference TRBV18 and TRBJ1-4, the full variable domain reads NAGVMQNPRHLVRRRGQEARLRCSPMKGHSHVYWYRQLPEEGLKFMVYLQKENIIDESGMPKERFSAEFPKEGPSILRIQQVVRGDSAAYFCASSPSNGKLFFGSGTQLSVL.